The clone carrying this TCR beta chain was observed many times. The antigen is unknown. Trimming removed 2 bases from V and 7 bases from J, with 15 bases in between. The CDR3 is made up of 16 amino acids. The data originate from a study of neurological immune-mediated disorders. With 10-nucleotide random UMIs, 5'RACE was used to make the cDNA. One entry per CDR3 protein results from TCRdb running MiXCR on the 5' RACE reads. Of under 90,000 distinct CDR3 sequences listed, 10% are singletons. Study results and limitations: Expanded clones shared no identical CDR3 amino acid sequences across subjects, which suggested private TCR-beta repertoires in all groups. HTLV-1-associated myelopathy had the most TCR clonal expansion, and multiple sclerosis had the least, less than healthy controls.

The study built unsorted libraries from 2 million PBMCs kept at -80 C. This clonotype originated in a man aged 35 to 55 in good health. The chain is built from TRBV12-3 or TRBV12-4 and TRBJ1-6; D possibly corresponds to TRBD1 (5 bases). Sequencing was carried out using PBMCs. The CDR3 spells CASSLPGSGTNSPLHF. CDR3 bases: TGTGCCAGCAGTTTACCAGGGTCAGGGACCAATTCACCCCTCCACTTT.